These 30 T cell receptor beta chains share one sample of origin, sequenced in a study of blood T cell repertoires in COVID-19 (dated by TCRdb to the early 2020s). The library was made by the immunoSEQ multiplex PCR assay. TCRdb carries this immuneACCESS record with in-frame sequences only. Its versions omit some clonotypes, under half of them owing to an unresolved V gene in the studies checked, with the rest unexplained. The sample table contains fewer than 400,000 clones; only one count was recorded for around 90% of them. Less than 3% of the sample goes to the ten largest clones. The sample comprised peripheral blood. The receptors here all came from a woman aged 25 to 39 with COVID-19, enrolled during active disease.

The table lists this clone with a few counts. This chain connects TRBV21-1 to TRBJ2-7; the DNA was not used to check the table's D call, TRBD1. TRBV21-1 is a documented pseudogene. The CDR3 has 14 amino acids. CDR3 in amino acids: CASSTRDREDEQYF. In DNA form, the CDR3 reads TGTGCCAGCAGCACCCGGGACAGGGAAGACGAGCAGTACTTC.

V gene TRBV30 combines with J gene TRBJ1-2; a weak D match, TRBD1 (5 bases). This CDR3 region has 13 residues. Looked up from germline, CDR1 is GTSNPN and CDR2 is SVGIG (reference sequence). Deletions cut 0 bases from V and 8 bases from J, with 13 bases between. The CDR3 here is CAWSVGGAGGYTF. The CDR3 DNA reads TGTGCCTGGAGTGTCGGAGGGGCAGGGGGCTACACCTTC.

The chain couples TRBV25-1 to TRBJ2-7; 10 bases line up with TRBD1. The CDR3 extends over 16 amino acids. Germline values: CDR1 MGHDK, CDR2 SYGVNS. V lost 4 bases, J lost 3 bases, and 9 bases stayed unmatched. The CDR3, as DNA: TGTGCCAGCAGTGCGGCCGGGACAGGGGCGTTCTACGAGCAGTACTTC. Translated: CASSAAGTGAFYEQYF.

The count of this clone is one. The chain recombines TRBV28 with TRBJ2-3; D is perhaps TRBD1 (6 bases). Germline V gene sequence: CDR1 MDHEN, CDR2 SYDVKM. The CDR3 loop spans 16 amino acids. The germline V and J ends were trimmed by 5 bases and 6 bases, with 21 bases remaining between them. The CDR3 sequence: CASSTRQAPALDTQYF. The CDR3 DNA reads as TGTGCCAGCAGTACGCGACAGGCCCCCGCGCTGGATACGCAGTATTTT.

The chain joins TRBV27 to TRBJ2-5; 7 bases line up with TRBD2. The CDR3 covers 15 residues. CDR1 and CDR2 (germline): MNHEY, SMNVEV (reference sequence). V shed 3 bases, J shed 6 bases, and the junction held 10 bases outside the gene matches. CDR3 loop: CASSFSGGKGQTQYF. The CDR3, as DNA: TGTGCCAGCAGTTTTTCGGGGGGTAAGGGCCAGACCCAGTACTTC.

CDR3 bases: TGTGCCAGCAGCCATGGGAGGGATTGGCAGTACTTC. This gives the protein CASSHGRDWQYF. The rearrangement uses TRBV3-1 (or the pseudogene TRBV3-2) and TRBJ2-7; TRBD2 matches 7 bases. V lost 3 bases and J lost 9; bases outside the gene matches: 5. CDR1 is LGHDT and CDR2 is YNNKEL in the germline V gene (reference sequence). This CDR3 has 12 residues.

V is TRBV19 and J is TRBJ1-5, with 10 bases aligning to TRBD1. CDR3 length: 14 residues. After removal of 11 bases from V and 6 bases from J, the junction contained 10 bases not matched to a gene. The germline V gene encodes CDR1 LNHDA and CDR2 SQIVND (reference sequence). The CDR3 here is CASRTGGKGQPQHF. CDR3 nucleotide sequence: TGTGCCTCCCGGACAGGGGGGAAAGGTCAGCCCCAGCATTTT.

The CDR3 DNA reads TGTGCCAGTAGTATTACTAGCGGGAGATTAAATGAGCAGTTCTTC. This translates into CASSITSGRLNEQFF. The V call is TRBV19, the J call TRBJ2-1, with 11 bases matching TRBD2. The trim removed 3 bases at V and 7 bases at J, leaving 5 bases unmatched. CDR1 is LNHDA and CDR2 is SQIVND in the germline V gene (reference sequence). The CDR3 consists of 15 residues.

The chain links TRBV11-1 to TRBJ2-1, with 9 nucleotides matching TRBD2. This CDR3 region has 15 residues. The V segment lost 3 bases and the J segment 4 bases; nucleotides outside the gene matches: 4. The germline gives CDR1 SGHAT, CDR2 FQDESV (reference sequence). The CDR3 reads CASSLSGRPYNEQFF. DNA for the CDR3: TGTGCCAGCAGCTTGAGCGGGAGGCCTTACAATGAGCAGTTCTTC. The whole variable domain, filled in from reference TRBV11-1 and TRBJ2-1, reads EAEVAQSPRYKITEKSQAVAFWCDPISGHATLYWYRQILGQGPELLVQFQDESVVDDSQLPKDRFSAERLKGVDSTLKIQPAELGDSAMYLCASSLSGRPYNEQFFGPGTRLTVL.

The chain recombines TRBV27 with TRBJ1-1; D unclear. Germline CDR1 and CDR2: MNHEY and SMNVEV (reference sequence). V lost 5 bases to trimming and J lost 0 bases, with 7 bases between them. This CDR3 has 13 residues. The CDR3 loop is CASSQVLNTEAFF. DNA for the CDR3: TGTGCCAGCAGTCAGGTGTTGAACACTGAAGCTTTCTTT.

The chain couples TRBV19 to TRBJ1-2; TRBD1 agrees at 11 bases. This CDR3 comprises 16 residues. With 5 bases clipped from V and 3 bases from J, the junction kept 8 bases outside the gene matches. Germline V gene lookup returns CDR1 LNHDA and CDR2 SQIVND (reference sequence). Written as DNA, the CDR3 is TGTGCCAGTAGTCTGCGGACAGGGGGCGTGTACTATGGCTACACCTTC. Its translation: CASSLRTGGVYYGYTF. The full variable domain, completed using reference TRBV19 and TRBJ1-2, is DGGITQSPKYLFRKEGQNVTLSCEQNLNHDAMYWYRQDPGQGLRLIYYSQIVNDFQKGDIAEGYSVSREKKESFPLTVTSAQKNPTAFYLCASSLRTGGVYYGYTFGSGTRLTVV.

This chain connects TRBV29-1 to TRBJ2-7, with a possible D match to TRBD2 (6 bases). Germline lookup yields CDR1 SQVTM and CDR2 ANQGSEA. Trimming removed 3 bases from V and 2 bases from J, with 14 bases in between. The CDR3 length is 14 residues. CDR3 protein: CSVEGASETYEQYF. The CDR3 nucleotides read TGCAGCGTTGAGGGAGCTAGCGAGACCTACGAGCAGTACTTC.

The chain carries TRBV30 and TRBJ2-7; maybe TRBD1 (5 bases). CDR1 GTSNPN and CDR2 SVGIG come from the germline V gene (reference sequence). Trimming took off 1 base at V and 2 bases at J, with 12 bases between the two ends. The CDR3 covers 14 residues. The CDR3 coding sequence is TGTGCCTGGAGTGGTTTAGTGGGGCCCTACGAGCAGTACTTC. Translation gives CAWSGLVGPYEQYF. The entire variable domain, with the rest obtained from reference TRBV30 and TRBJ2-7, is as follows: SQTIHQWPATLVQPVGSPLSLECTVEGTSNPNLYWYRQAAGRGLQLLFYSVGIGQISSEVPQNLSASRPQDRQFILSSKKLLLSDSGFYLCAWSGLVGPYEQYFGPGTRLTVT.

The chain has TRBV6-1 and TRBJ1-5, with 9 bases lining up with TRBD1. CDR1 is MNHNS and CDR2 is SASEGT in the germline V gene. V lost 4 bases and J lost 3; bases outside the gene matches: 7. The CDR3 spans 16 residues. CDR3 in amino acids: CASSGIDRGANQPQHF. In nucleotides, the CDR3 is TGTGCCAGCAGTGGTATCGACAGGGGGGCCAATCAGCCCCAGCATTTT.

The chain joins TRBV19 to TRBJ1-2; TRBD1 might be the D (6 bases). CDR1 LNHDA and CDR2 SQIVND come from the germline V gene (reference sequence). The V and J ends lost 3 bases and 5 bases respectively, with 13 bases between them. The length of the CDR3 is 14 residues. The CDR3 is CASSIVPGQYGYTF. The DNA of the CDR3 is TGTGCCAGTAGTATTGTCCCGGGACAATATGGCTACACCTTC.

This clone has only one observation. V is TRBV27 and J is TRBJ2-2; 8 bases align to TRBD1. The length of the CDR3 is 16 residues. CDR1 MNHEY and CDR2 SMNVEV come from the germline V gene (reference sequence). V was pared by 2 bases and J by 1 base, with 3 bases of the junction left unmatched. The CDR3 DNA follows: TGTGCCAGCAGTTTAAATACAGGGGGGAACACCGGGGAGCTGTTTTTT. Translated, it gives CASSLNTGGNTGELFF.

This rearrangement joins TRBV30 to TRBJ2-7; D is perhaps TRBD2 (6 bases). The CDR3 covers 16 residues. Germline V gene sequence: CDR1 GTSNPN, CDR2 SVGIG (reference sequence). Between the trimmed V and J ends, which lost 1 base and 0 bases, there was a span of 16 bases. CDR3 amino acids: CAWSAYSGPSSYEQYF. CDR3 sequence (DNA): TGTGCCTGGAGTGCCTATAGCGGCCCAAGCTCCTACGAGCAGTACTTC.

On this clone itself: Other DNA sequences in this sample translate to the same CDR3. This chain uses TRBV19 with TRBJ2-1, with TRBD2 identical over 11 bases. Germline CDR1 is LNHDA and CDR2 is SQIVND (reference sequence). This CDR3 spans 15 amino acids. J lost 7 bases, V lost 6 bases, and 8 bases had no gene match. In DNA, the CDR3 is TGTGCCAGTAGGGAACTAGCGGGAGTAGGGAATGAGCAGTTCTTC. It encodes CASRELAGVGNEQFF. Based on the CDR3 plus reference TRBV19 and TRBJ2-1, the full variable domain is DGGITQSPKYLFRKEGQNVTLSCEQNLNHDAMYWYRQDPGQGLRLIYYSQIVNDFQKGDIAEGYSVSREKKESFPLTVTSAQKNPTAFYLCASRELAGVGNEQFFGPGTRLTVL.

The gene calls are TRBV5-5 and TRBJ2-7; 7 positions agree with TRBD2. Germline V lookup: CDR1 SGHKS, CDR2 YYEKEE (reference sequence). CDR3 length: 13 amino acids. V shed 5 bases, J shed 2 bases, and the junction held 4 bases outside the gene matches. For the CDR3, the DNA is TGTGCCAGCAGTTTGACTAGCACCTACGAGCAGTACTTC. This translates into CASSLTSTYEQYF. The full variable domain, with the rest looked up from reference TRBV5-5 and TRBJ2-7, is DAGVTQSPTHLIKTRGQQVTLRCSPISGHKSVSWYQQVLGQGPQFIFQYYEKEERGRGNFPDRFSARQFPNYSSELNVNALLLGDSALYLCASSLTSTYEQYFGPGTRLTVT.

This chain uses TRBV19 with TRBJ2-7, with D maybe TRBD2 (6 bases). There are 14 residues in the CDR3. CDR1 LNHDA and CDR2 SQIVND come from the germline V gene (reference sequence). Between the trimmed V and J ends, which lost 7 bases and 4 bases, there was a span of 17 bases. Written as DNA, the CDR3 is TGTGCCAGTACGCCCGGGGGAAGGGGATACGAGCAGTACTTC. Protein: CASTPGGRGYEQYF.

The rearrangement links TRBV7-9 to TRBJ2-1; the match to TRBD2 covers 8 bases. The CDR3 spans 17 residues. Trimming removed 2 bases from V and 2 bases from J; junction bases left unmatched: 8. In germline, CDR1 is SEHNR, CDR2 FQNEAQ (reference sequence). This chain's CDR3 is CASSLSTAGAAYNEQFF. The CDR3 nucleotides read TGTGCCAGCAGCTTATCTACAGCGGGAGCAGCCTACAATGAGCAGTTCTTC.

DNA of the CDR3: TGTGCCAGTAGTCAAGACAGGGCGAGGAACACTGAAGCTTTCTTT. The encoded protein is CASSQDRARNTEAFF. The J gene is TRBJ1-1, the V gene TRBV19, with 7 nucleotides matching TRBD1. Germline CDR1 reads LNHDA; CDR2 reads SQIVND (reference sequence). With V trimmed by 5 bases and J by 1 base, 7 bases remained unmatched. The CDR3 sequence is 15 residues long.

This chain joins TRBV2 and TRBJ2-1; the match to TRBD2 covers 9 bases. CDR1 is SNHLY, CDR2 FYNNEI, per germline. The V segment lost 7 bases and the J segment 4 bases; nucleotides outside the gene matches: 5. This CDR3 has 14 residues. The CDR3 sequence is CASTASGVYNEQFF. CDR3 DNA sequence: TGTGCCAGCACCGCTAGCGGGGTATACAATGAGCAGTTCTTC.

This chain uses TRBV14 with TRBJ1-2, with 7 bases identical to TRBD1. Trimming removed 7 bases from V and 6 bases from J; junction bases left unmatched: 14. The length of the CDR3 is 15 residues. CDR1 and CDR2 (germline): SGHDN, FVKESK. The CDR3 spells CASTPTPGGLDGYTF. The CDR3 DNA sequence: TGTGCCAGCACACCCACACCAGGGGGTTTGGATGGCTACACCTTC.

This clone has more than one count but fewer than ten. J is TRBJ1-1 and V is TRBV3-1 (or the pseudogene TRBV3-2), with D perhaps TRBD1 (6 bases). The length of the CDR3 is 16 residues. V lost 4 bases, J lost 1 base, and 16 bases lay in between. Germline assignment: CDR1 LGHDT and CDR2 YNNKEL (reference sequence). The CDR3 sequence is CASSPSPGHRNTEAFF. As DNA, the CDR3 is TGTGCCAGCAGCCCGAGTCCGGGACACCGGAACACTGAAGCTTTCTTT.

The chain joins TRBV11-2 to TRBJ1-6; TRBD1 is a possible D gene (5 bases). In germline, CDR1 is SGHAT, CDR2 FQNNGV. The CDR3 consists of 11 residues. Between the trimmed V and J ends, which lost 3 bases and 12 bases, there was a span of 6 bases. The CDR3 protein is CASSLGGPLHF. CDR3 coding DNA: TGTGCCAGCAGCTTGGGGGGACCCCTCCACTTT.

The CDR3 DNA reads as TGCGCCAGCAGAACCGGGGCCTACAATGAGCAGTTCTTC. It encodes CASRTGAYNEQFF. This chain links TRBV5-1 with TRBJ2-1, with a possible D match to TRBD2 (5 bases). This CDR3 has 13 residues. Germline CDR1 and CDR2: SGHRS and YFSETQ. V was clipped by 5 bases and J by 2 bases, with 8 bases between them.

The CDR3 loop is CASSPRQPAYGYTF. The CDR3 nucleotides read TGTGCCAGCAGCCCCCGACAACCAGCCTATGGCTACACCTTC. J is TRBJ1-2 and V is TRBV5-4; D remains unclear. The CDR3 length is 14 residues. Between the trimmed V and J ends, which lost 4 bases and 4 bases, there was a span of 14 bases. Germline V gene data show CDR1 as SGHNT and CDR2 as YYREEE (reference sequence).

This rearrangement joins TRBV11-2 to TRBJ2-7; maybe TRBD2 (6 bases). The CDR3 has 17 residues. V shed 5 bases and J shed 2 bases, with 22 bases lying between them. CDR1 and CDR2 from the germline V gene are SGHAT and FQNNGV. The CDR3 protein is CASSGATERVRTYEQYF. As DNA, the CDR3 is TGTGCCAGCAGCGGCGCAACTGAGCGGGTGAGAACCTACGAGCAGTACTTC.

The chain has TRBV3-1 (or the pseudogene TRBV3-2) and TRBJ2-7, with D perhaps TRBD1 (5 bases). The CDR3 extends over 15 amino acids. CDR1 LGHDT and CDR2 YNNKEL come from the germline V gene (reference sequence). V was trimmed by 1 base and J by 2 bases, leaving 12 bases between them. For the CDR3, the DNA is TGTGCCAGCAGCCAAGCGACAGACTCCACCTACGAGCAGTACTTC. This gives the protein CASSQATDSTYEQYF.